This T cell receptor (beta chain) was captured by sequencing in a study of post-analysis software for immune sequencing data. Study observations and caveats: In multiple sclerosis, normalized Chao1 diversity was significantly below that of controls. Compared with controls, patients had more of 4 to 6 TRBV segments, including TRBV5-6, TRBV5-1 and TRBV20-1.

The TCR beta cDNA libraries carried unique molecular identifiers. Researchers reported approximately 480,000 cDNA molecules coming from 1 to 10 million T cells. TCRdb re-called the PCR reads with MiXCR, one entry per CDR3 protein. The sample shows approximately 730,000 distinct CDR3 sequences, 46% of them seen only once. There are a few counts of this clonotype. Its antigen remains unknown. Germline lookup yields CDR1 MNHEY and CDR2 SVGAGI. CDR3 size: 13 residues. The V end lost 3 bases, the J end lost 4 bases, and 9 bases lay between the germline ends. The clonotype originates from a girl aged 5-17 years with multiple sclerosis. V and J are TRBV6-5 and TRBJ1-2; D uncertain. Sample: blood. CDR3 in DNA: TGTGCCAGCAGTTATGATGGCGGCTATGGCTACACCTTC. This sequence encodes CASSYDGGYGYTF.